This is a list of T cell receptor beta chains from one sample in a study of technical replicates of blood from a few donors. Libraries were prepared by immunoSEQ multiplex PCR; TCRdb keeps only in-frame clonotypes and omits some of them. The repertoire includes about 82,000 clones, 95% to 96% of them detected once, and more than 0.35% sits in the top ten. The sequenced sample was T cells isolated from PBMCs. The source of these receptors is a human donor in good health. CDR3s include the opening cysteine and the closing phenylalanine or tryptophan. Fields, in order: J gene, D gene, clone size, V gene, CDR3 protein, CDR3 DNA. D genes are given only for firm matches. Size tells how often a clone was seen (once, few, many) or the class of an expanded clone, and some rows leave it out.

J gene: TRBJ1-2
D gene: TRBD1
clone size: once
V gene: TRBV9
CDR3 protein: CASSVVQGSYGYTF
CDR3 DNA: TGTGCCAGCAGCGTAGTACAGGGGAGCTATGGCTACACCTTC

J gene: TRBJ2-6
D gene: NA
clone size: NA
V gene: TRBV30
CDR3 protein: CAWSRSGGANVLTF
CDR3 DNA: TGTGCCTGGAGTCGGAGTGGTGGGGCCAACGTCCTGACTTTC

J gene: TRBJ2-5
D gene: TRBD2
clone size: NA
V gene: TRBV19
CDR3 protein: CASSIGSGVQETQYF
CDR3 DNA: TGTGCCAGTAGTATCGGGAGCGGGGTCCAAGAGACCCAGTACTTC

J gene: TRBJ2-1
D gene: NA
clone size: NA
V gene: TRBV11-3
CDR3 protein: CASSGGAISYNEQFF
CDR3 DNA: TGTGCCAGCAGCGGGGGGGCCATCTCCTACAATGAGCAGTTCTTC

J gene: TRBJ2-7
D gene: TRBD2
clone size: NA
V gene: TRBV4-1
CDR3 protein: CASSQEGGGLADSYEQYF
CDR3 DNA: TGCGCCAGCAGCCAAGAAGGAGGAGGACTAGCGGATTCCTACGAGCAGTACTTC

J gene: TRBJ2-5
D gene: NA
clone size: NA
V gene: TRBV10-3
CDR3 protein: CAISSGQETQYF
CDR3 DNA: TGTGCCATCAGTTCGGGCCAAGAGACCCAGTACTTC

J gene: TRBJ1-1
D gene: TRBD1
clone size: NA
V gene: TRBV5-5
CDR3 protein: CASSLDWKGAGTEAFF
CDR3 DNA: TGTGCCAGCAGCTTGGATTGGAAGGGGGCAGGTACTGAAGCTTTCTTT

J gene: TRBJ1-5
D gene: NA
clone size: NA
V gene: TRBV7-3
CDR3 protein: CASSRVEGQPQHF
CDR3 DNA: TGTGCCAGCAGCCGAGTCGAGGGACAGCCCCAGCATTTT

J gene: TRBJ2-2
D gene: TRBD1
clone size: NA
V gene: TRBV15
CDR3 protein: CATSRGQGAGGELFF
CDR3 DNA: TGTGCCACCAGCAGAGGTCAGGGGGCCGGCGGGGAGCTGTTTTTT

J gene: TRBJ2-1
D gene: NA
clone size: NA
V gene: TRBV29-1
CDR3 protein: CSVRAGSNEQFF
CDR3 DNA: TGCAGCGTCCGAGCGGGTTCCAATGAGCAGTTCTTC

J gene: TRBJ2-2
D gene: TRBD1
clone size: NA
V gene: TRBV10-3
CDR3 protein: CAINRRGQSGELFF
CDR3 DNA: TGTGCCATCAATAGAAGGGGGCAGAGCGGGGAGCTGTTTTTT

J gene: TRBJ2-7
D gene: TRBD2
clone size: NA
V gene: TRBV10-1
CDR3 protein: CASSSAGGRNEQYF
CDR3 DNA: TGCGCCAGCAGTTCAGCGGGAGGGCGCAACGAGCAGTACTTC

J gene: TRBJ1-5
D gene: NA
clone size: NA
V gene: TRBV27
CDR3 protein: CASSLGRAGAQPQHF
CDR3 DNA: TGTGCCAGCAGTTTAGGAAGGGCAGGGGCGCAGCCCCAGCATTTT

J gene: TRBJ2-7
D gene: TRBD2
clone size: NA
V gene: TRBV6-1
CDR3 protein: CASRTSGSTFEQYF
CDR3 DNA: TGTGCCAGCAGAACTAGCGGGAGTACTTTCGAGCAGTACTTC

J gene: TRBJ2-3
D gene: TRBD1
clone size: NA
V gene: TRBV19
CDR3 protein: CASKDRGTDTQYF
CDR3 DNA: TGTGCCAGTAAGGACAGGGGCACAGATACGCAGTATTTT

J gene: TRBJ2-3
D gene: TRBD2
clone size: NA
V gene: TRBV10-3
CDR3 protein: CAAGTSGRSGDTQYF
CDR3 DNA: TGTGCCGCCGGGACTAGCGGGAGAAGTGGAGATACGCAGTATTTT

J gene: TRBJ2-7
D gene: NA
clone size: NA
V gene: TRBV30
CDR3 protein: CAWSEYSTYEQYF
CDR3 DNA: TGTGCCTGGAGTGAGTACTCGACCTACGAGCAGTACTTC

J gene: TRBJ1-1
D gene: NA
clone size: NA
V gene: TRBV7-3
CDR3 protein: CASGPGGLAFSEAFF
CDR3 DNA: TGTGCCAGCGGCCCCGGGGGGCTCGCGTTCTCTGAAGCTTTCTTT

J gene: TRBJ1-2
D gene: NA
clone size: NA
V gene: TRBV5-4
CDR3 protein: CASSLATANYGYTF
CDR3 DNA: TGTGCCAGCAGCTTGGCTACAGCTAACTATGGCTACACCTTC

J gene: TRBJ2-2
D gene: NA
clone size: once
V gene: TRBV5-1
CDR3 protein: CASSLSATGELFF
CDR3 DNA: TGCGCCAGCAGCTTGAGCGCCACCGGGGAGCTGTTTTTT

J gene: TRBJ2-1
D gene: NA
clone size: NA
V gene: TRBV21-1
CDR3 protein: CASSPWTALGEQFF
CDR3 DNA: TGTGCCAGCAGCCCTTGGACTGCTCTAGGTGAGCAGTTCTTC

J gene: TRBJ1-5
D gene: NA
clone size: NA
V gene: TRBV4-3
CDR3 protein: CASSQDGGKYQPQHF
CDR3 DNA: TGCGCCAGCAGCCAAGACGGAGGGAAATATCAGCCCCAGCATTTT

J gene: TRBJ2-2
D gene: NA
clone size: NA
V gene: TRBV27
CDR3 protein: CASSVTFRDFHTGELFF
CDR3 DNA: TGTGCCAGCAGCGTGACCTTCCGGGACTTCCACACCGGGGAGCTGTTTTTT

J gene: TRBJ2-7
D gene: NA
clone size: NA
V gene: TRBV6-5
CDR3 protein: CASSSEEIGGYEQYF
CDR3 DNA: TGTGCCAGCAGCTCTGAGGAGATAGGGGGCTACGAGCAGTACTTC

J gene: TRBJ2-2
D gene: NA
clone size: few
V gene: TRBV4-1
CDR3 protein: CASSQVQRNTGELFF
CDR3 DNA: TGCGCCAGCAGCCAAGTGCAGCGTAACACCGGGGAGCTGTTTTTT

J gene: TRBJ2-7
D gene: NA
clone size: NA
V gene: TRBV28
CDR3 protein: CASSHYEQYF
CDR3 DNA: TGTGCCAGCAGTCACTACGAGCAGTACTTC

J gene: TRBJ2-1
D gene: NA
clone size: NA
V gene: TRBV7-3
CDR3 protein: CASSSPRAGSYNEQFF
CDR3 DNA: TGTGCCAGCAGCTCACCCCGGGCGGGCTCCTACAATGAGCAGTTCTTC

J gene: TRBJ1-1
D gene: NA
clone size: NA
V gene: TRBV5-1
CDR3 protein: CASSSIKETSNTEAFF
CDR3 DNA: TGCGCCAGCAGCTCGATAAAGGAGACCTCGAACACTGAAGCTTTCTTT

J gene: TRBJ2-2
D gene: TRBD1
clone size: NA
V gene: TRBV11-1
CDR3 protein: CASSYTTGKGELFF
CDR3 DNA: TGTGCCAGCAGCTACACGACAGGGAAAGGGGAGCTGTTTTTT

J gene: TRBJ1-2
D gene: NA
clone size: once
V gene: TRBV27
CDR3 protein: CASSYGGRYGYTF
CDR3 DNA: TGTGCCAGCAGTTATGGGGGCCGGTATGGCTACACCTTC

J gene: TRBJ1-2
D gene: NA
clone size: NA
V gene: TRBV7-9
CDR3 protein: CASSSTGFGYTF
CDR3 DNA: TGTGCCAGCAGCAGTACAGGGTTTGGCTACACCTTC

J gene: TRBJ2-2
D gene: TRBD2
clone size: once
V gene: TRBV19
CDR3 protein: CASSMGGYTGELFF
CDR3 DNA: TGTGCCAGTAGTATGGGAGGGTACACCGGGGAGCTGTTTTTT

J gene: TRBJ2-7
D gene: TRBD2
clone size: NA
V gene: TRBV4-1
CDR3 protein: CASSQDVSGAYEQYF
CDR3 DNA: TGCGCCAGCAGCCAAGATGTTAGCGGGGCCTACGAGCAGTACTTC

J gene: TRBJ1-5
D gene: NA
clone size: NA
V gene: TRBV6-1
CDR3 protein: CASNQAYSNQPQHF
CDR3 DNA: TGTGCCAGCAACCAGGCCTATAGCAATCAGCCCCAGCATTTT

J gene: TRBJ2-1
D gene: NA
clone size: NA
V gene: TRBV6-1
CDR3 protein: CASSEGRLSSYNEQFF
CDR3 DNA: TGTGCCAGCAGTGAAGGGAGACTAAGCTCCTACAATGAGCAGTTCTTC